Presented here are 26 T cell receptor beta chains from one specimen sequenced in a study of Ad26.COV2.S vaccination and SARS-CoV-2 variants (TCRdb year 2021). Preparation of the library involved the immunoSEQ multiplex PCR assay. The source is immuneACCESS, and TCRdb retained only in-frame sequences with V and J called. Part of the clones is not carried over; for the studies checked, unresolved V genes explain less than half of this, and the remainder is unexplained. This sample holds roughly 300,000 clones; around 90% were observed only once. The top ten clones comprise roughly 6% of the sample. The sample's treatment or condition label is to be understood as: over 15 received Ad26.COV2.S at low or high dose, single or two shots; 5 received placebo; per-sample allocation not given. Repertoires of vaccine and placebo recipients were sequenced from samples taken on day 63 after the first injection.

This sample comprised peripheral blood, obtained in a trial of Ad26.COV2.S vaccine versus placebo. These receptors all stem from a person between 18 and 65 years old who received the Ad26.COV2.S COVID-19 vaccine or a placebo.

The chain carries TRBV19 and TRBJ1-6; no clear D gene. The V and J ends lost 7 bases and 9 bases respectively, with 13 bases between them. CDR1 is LNHDA, CDR2 SQIVND, per germline (reference sequence). CDR3 length equals 13 residues. The CDR3 here is CASTFLGSSPLHF. In DNA, the CDR3 is TGTGCCAGTACCTTTCTAGGTTCTTCACCCCTCCACTTT.

The V and J genes are TRBV18 and TRBJ2-7; D gene unclear. Trimming removed 2 bases at V and 3 bases at J, with 11 bases between. Germline CDR1 is KGHSH and CDR2 is LQKENI. The CDR3 is 14 amino acids. The CDR3 DNA reads TGTGCCAGCTCACCAGAGACAAGCCTCTACGAGCAGTACTTC. Residues: CASSPETSLYEQYF.

This CDR3 is CASSQAVAGGLRFSYEQYF. DNA of the CDR3: TGCGCCAGCAGCCAAGCGGTAGCGGGAGGTCTACGTTTCTCCTACGAGCAGTACTTC. The chain joins TRBV4-1 to TRBJ2-7; 10 bases match TRBD2. CDR3 length: 19 amino acids. The V gene's germline CDR1 is MGHRA and CDR2 YSYEKL. Trimming took 1 base from V and 0 from J; bases not matched to a gene: 12.

The chain recombines TRBV3-1 (or the pseudogene TRBV3-2) with TRBJ1-1; no reliable D call. Germline values: CDR1 LGHDT, CDR2 YNNKEL (reference sequence). This CDR3 comprises 13 residues. Trimming shortened V by 6 bases and J by 4 bases, and 12 bases separated the two germline ends. This chain's CDR3 is CASRPSRGTEAFF. The DNA of the CDR3 is TGTGCCAGCAGGCCAAGCCGGGGCACTGAAGCTTTCTTT.

The table lists this clone with a count of one. The V gene is TRBV18, the J gene TRBJ1-5; 10 bases are a match to TRBD1. CDR1 and CDR2 from the germline V gene are KGHSH and LQKENI. The CDR3 is 17 amino acids. Trimming at V came to 3 bases and at J to 4 bases, leaving 9 bases not matched to a gene. The CDR3 DNA is TGTGCCAGCTCACCCTCCGGGACAGGGGTACCAAATCAGCCCCAGCATTTT. Translated: CASSPSGTGVPNQPQHF.

This chain links TRBV6-1 with TRBJ1-3; D call uncertain. The CDR3 totals 15 residues. Germline-derived CDR1 and CDR2 are MNHNS and SASEGT. Trimming stripped 2 bases from V and 0 bases from J, with 8 bases between. In DNA, the CDR3 is TGTGCCAGCAGTGAATACGGTGGCTCTGGAAACACCATATATTTT. Translation gives CASSEYGGSGNTIYF.

The V and J genes are TRBV2 and TRBJ1-1; 10 bases agree with TRBD1. Germline assignment: CDR1 SNHLY and CDR2 FYNNEI. The V and J ends lost 6 bases and 1 base, in that order; junction bases with no gene match: 2. This CDR3 is built from 14 residues. The CDR3 protein is CASRGDRGNTEAFF. Written as DNA, the CDR3 is TGTGCCAGCAGGGGGGACAGGGGGAACACTGAAGCTTTCTTT.

The chain links TRBV27 to TRBJ1-5, with no clear D. The V and J ends lost 4 bases and 2 bases respectively, with 9 bases between them. Germline V CDR1 and CDR2: MNHEY, SMNVEV (reference sequence). CDR3 length equals 14 residues. The CDR3 bases are TGTGCCAGCAGTTCCCTAGATGGCAATCAGCCCCAGCATTTT. Encoded protein: CASSSLDGNQPQHF.

The chain carries TRBV20-1 and TRBJ2-7; D unclear. CDR1 and CDR2 (germline): DFQATT, SNEGSKA (reference sequence). V dropped 6 bases and J dropped 4 bases, with 10 bases sitting between them. CDR3 length equals 11 residues. The CDR3 DNA is TGCAGTGCCGCCGACCAATACGAGCAGTACTTC. This sequence encodes CSAADQYEQYF.

This clone has a handful of counts. The chain joins TRBV25-1 to TRBJ1-5; D gene unclear. This CDR3 has 13 amino acids. The germline gives CDR1 MGHDK, CDR2 SYGVNS. Trimming took off 3 bases at V and 5 bases at J, with 8 bases between the two ends. The CDR3 here is CASSERSDQPQHF. CDR3 bases: TGTGCCAGCAGTGAGAGATCGGATCAGCCCCAGCATTTT.

This clone has just one count. The chain combines TRBV9 with TRBJ2-1; 10 positions agree with TRBD2. The V and J ends lost 5 bases and 7 bases, in that order; junction bases with no gene match: 21. Germline V CDR1 and CDR2: SGDLS, YYNGEE. The CDR3 extends over 19 amino acids. CDR3 nucleotides: TGTGCCAGCAGTTATTCCCAGACTAGCGGGTTTACGTCAATTAATGAGCAGTTCTTC. Protein: CASSYSQTSGFTSINEQFF.

The gene calls are TRBV5-1 and TRBJ1-4, with D possibly TRBD1 on 5 matching bases. There are 13 residues in the CDR3. The ends were cut back, 2 bases at V and 8 bases at J, with 10 bases in the middle. Germline CDR1 SGHRS, CDR2 YFSETQ. The CDR3 DNA follows: TGCGCCAGCAGCTTTACGGGGGTGGAAAAACTGTTTTTT. Translated: CASSFTGVEKLFF.

The V call is TRBV9, the J call TRBJ2-3, with D possibly being TRBD2 (6 bases). The CDR3 spans 19 residues. CDR1 and CDR2 from the germline V gene are SGDLS and YYNGEE. Between the trimmed V and J ends, which lost 3 bases and 3 bases, there was a span of 26 bases. CDR3 nucleotide sequence: TGTGCCAGCAGCGCTAACCCCGCGGGTGGGGGAGGACCGACAGATACGCAGTATTTT. Translation gives CASSANPAGGGGPTDTQYF.

The V call is TRBV2, the J call TRBJ2-7; D not resolved. This CDR3 is 11 amino acids long. Germline V CDR1 and CDR2: SNHLY, FYNNEI. V was clipped by 5 bases and J by 12 bases, with 14 bases between them. The CDR3 DNA reads TGTGCCAGCAGTCAAGTTCAACGTGGGTACTTC. It codes for CASSQVQRGYF.

The chain joins TRBV30 to TRBJ1-2; the match to TRBD1 covers 10 bases. After removal of 0 bases from V and 2 bases from J, the junction contained 15 bases not matched to a gene. Germline V CDR1 and CDR2: GTSNPN, SVGIG (reference sequence). The CDR3 contains 19 residues. CDR3 residues: CAWSVLRGPPGQGNYGYTF. CDR3 nucleotides: TGTGCCTGGAGTGTACTCCGTGGTCCACCGGGACAGGGGAACTATGGCTACACCTTC.

The rearrangement links TRBV9 to TRBJ2-7, with 15 nucleotides matching TRBD2. The CDR3 sequence is 18 residues long. Unmatched junction bases numbered 10, after V lost 3 bases and J lost 3 bases. The V gene's germline CDR1 is SGDLS and CDR2 YYNGEE. The CDR3 reads CASSAGGLAGGRGYEQYF. The CDR3 nucleotides are TGTGCCAGCAGCGCGGGAGGACTAGCGGGAGGGAGAGGCTACGAGCAGTACTTC.

This chain joins TRBV9 and TRBJ1-5, with D perhaps TRBD1 (5 bases). The ends were cut back, 4 bases at V and 6 bases at J, with 11 bases in the middle. The germline V gene has CDR1 SGDLS and CDR2 YYNGEE. This CDR3 is 13 amino acids long. As DNA, the CDR3 is TGTGCCAGCAGCCCAGGGCAGGGTCAGCCCCAGCATTTT. Amino acids: CASSPGQGQPQHF.

The chain joins TRBV19 to TRBJ1-2, with a possible D match to TRBD1 (6 bases). V shed 1 base and J shed 5 bases, with 14 bases lying between them. CDR3 size: 15 residues. CDR1 and CDR2 from the germline V gene are LNHDA and SQIVND (reference sequence). CDR3 sequence reads: CASSIGGQRTYGYTF. CDR3 in DNA: TGTGCCAGTAGTATAGGAGGACAGAGAACGTATGGCTACACCTTC.

This clone was counted a single time. The chain employs TRBV7-3 and TRBJ2-3, with unresolved D. V lost 5 bases and J lost 0, with 9 bases in between. The CDR3 is 14 amino acids. Germline V gene sequence: CDR1 SGHTA, CDR2 FQGTGA. The CDR3 DNA reads TGTGCCAGCAGCCGGGTCGGGAGCACAGATACGCAGTATTTT. Translated: CASSRVGSTDTQYF. The full variable domain, in which reference TRBV7-3 and TRBJ2-3 provide the parts outside the CDR3, is GAGVSQTPSNKVTEKGKYVELRCDPISGHTALYWYRQSLGQGPEFLIYFQGTGAADDSGLPNDRFFAVRPEGSVSTLKIQRTERGDSAVYLCASSRVGSTDTQYFGPGTRLTVL.

The chain couples TRBV28 to TRBJ2-2; D unclear. V lost 3 bases, J lost 4 bases, and 3 bases lay in between. Per the germline V gene, CDR1 is MDHEN and CDR2 is SYDVKM. This CDR3 is 12 amino acids long. CDR3 sequence: CASSFGTGELFF. DNA of the CDR3: TGTGCCAGCAGTTTCGGCACCGGGGAGCTGTTTTTT. Full variable domain (missing parts from reference TRBV28 and TRBJ2-2): DVKVTQSSRYLVKRTGEKVFLECVQDMDHENMFWYRQDPGLGLRLIYFSYDVKMKEKGDIPEGYSVSREKKERFSLILESASTNQTSMYLCASSFGTGELFFGEGSRLTVL.

This chain uses TRBV5-4 with TRBJ2-6; maybe TRBD1 (6 bases). This CDR3 region has 19 residues. The V gene lost 4 bases and the J gene lost 1 base, with 21 bases spanning the gap. From germline, CDR1 is SGHNT and CDR2 YYREEE (reference sequence). CDR3 in amino acids: CASSTAGASPISGANVLTF. CDR3 bases: TGTGCCAGCAGCACGGCAGGGGCGAGTCCCATTTCTGGGGCCAACGTCCTGACTTTC.

This sequence joins TRBV3-1 (or the pseudogene TRBV3-2) and TRBJ1-5; 7 nucleotides match TRBD1. The J segment lost 1 base and the V segment lost 4 bases, leaving 10 bases of the junction unmatched. CDR3 size: 17 residues. In germline, CDR1 is LGHDT, CDR2 YNNKEL (reference sequence). The CDR3 sequence is CASSPSSAGGSNQPQHF. CDR3 sequence (DNA): TGTGCCAGCAGCCCATCGAGTGCAGGGGGGAGCAATCAGCCCCAGCATTTT.

This clone was seen a few times. The chain employs TRBV5-4 and TRBJ1-2, with 9 nucleotides matching TRBD1. Germline assignment: CDR1 SGHNT and CDR2 YYREEE (reference sequence). CDR3 length equals 15 residues. V shed 4 bases, J shed 5 bases, and the junction held 9 bases outside the gene matches. The CDR3 region is CASSHKGQGRYGYTF. CDR3 coding DNA: TGTGCCAGCAGCCACAAGGGACAGGGTAGATATGGCTACACCTTC. The full variable domain, with the rest looked up from reference TRBV5-4 and TRBJ1-2, is ETGVTQSPTHLIKTRGQQVTLRCSSQSGHNTVSWYQQALGQGPQFIFQYYREEENGRGNFPPRFSGLQFPNYSSELNVNALELDDSALYLCASSHKGQGRYGYTFGSGTRLTVV.

This chain connects TRBV7-3 to TRBJ2-2, with D perhaps assigned TRBD1 or TRBD2 (5 bases each). Germline V gene sequence: CDR1 SGHTA, CDR2 FQGTGA. This CDR3 contains 12 residues. V was trimmed by 5 bases and J by 6 bases, leaving 7 bases between them. CDR3 region: CASSLGAGELFF. The CDR3 coding sequence is TGTGCCAGCAGCCTGGGGGCCGGGGAGCTGTTTTTT.

This clone was seen only once. The chain carries TRBV6-2 or TRBV6-3 and TRBJ2-2; TRBD2 might be the D (6 bases). The CDR3 spans 15 residues. Trimming cost V 6 bases and J 7 bases, with 18 bases left between them. Germline V gives CDR1 MNHEY, CDR2 SVGEGT. CDR3 residues: CASSFEGGQIGELFF. The CDR3 DNA reads as TGTGCCAGCAGCTTCGAAGGAGGGCAGATCGGGGAGCTGTTTTTT.

This clone was counted once. The sample holds other DNA sequences that translate to the same CDR3. In nucleotides, the CDR3 is TGTGCCAGTAGTATGACAGGGGGCAATCAGCCCCAGCATTTT. This codes for CASSMTGGNQPQHF. The chain is built from TRBV19 and TRBJ1-5; 8 nucleotides align to TRBD1. This CDR3 contains 14 residues. The germline V gene has CDR1 LNHDA and CDR2 SQIVND (reference sequence). Trimming cost V 3 bases and J 2 bases; bases outside gene matches: 0.